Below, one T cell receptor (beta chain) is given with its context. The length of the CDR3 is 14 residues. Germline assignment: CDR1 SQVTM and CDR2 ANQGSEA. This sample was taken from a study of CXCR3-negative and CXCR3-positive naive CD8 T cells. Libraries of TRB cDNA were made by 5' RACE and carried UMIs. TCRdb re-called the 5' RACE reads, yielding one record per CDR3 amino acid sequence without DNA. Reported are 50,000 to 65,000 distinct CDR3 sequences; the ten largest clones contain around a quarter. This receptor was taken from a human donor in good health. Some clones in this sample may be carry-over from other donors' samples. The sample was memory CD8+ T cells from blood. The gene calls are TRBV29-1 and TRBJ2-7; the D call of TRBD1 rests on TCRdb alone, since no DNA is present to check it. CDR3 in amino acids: CSVEFLDRTYEQYF.